The next 24 T cell receptor beta chains were all read from a single sample in a study of blood T cell repertoires in COVID-19. Produced via immunoSEQ multiplex PCR; TCRdb's table is partial and in-frame only. In the table there are 350,000 to 450,000 clones, more than 80% of which are singletons. The sample taken for sequencing was PBMCs or T cells enriched from blood (not recorded which). The receptor source for this set is a man aged 25 to 40 who had recovered from COVID-19.

J is TRBJ2-2 and V is TRBV30, with 7 bases fitting TRBD1. The CDR3 consists of 13 residues. CDR1 and CDR2 (germline): GTSNPN, SVGIG (reference sequence). J lost 5 bases, V lost 4 bases, and 4 bases had no gene match. CDR3 nucleotide sequence: TGTGCCTGGAAGACAGGGTCGACCGGGGAGCTGTTTTTT. Protein sequence: CAWKTGSTGELFF.

V and J are TRBV11-3 and TRBJ2-1; D might be TRBD2 (6 bases). The CDR3 totals 13 residues. The germline V gene encodes CDR1 SGHNT and CDR2 YENEEA. V lost 5 bases and J lost 9, with 14 bases in between. The CDR3 nucleotides are TGTGCCAGCAGCATGACCCGCGGGGCTGAGCAGTTCTTC. Encoded protein: CASSMTRGAEQFF.

The chain links TRBV20-1 to TRBJ1-1; D possibly corresponds to TRBD1 (5 bases). V lost 3 bases and J 4 bases, leaving 15 bases between the germline ends. The CDR3 extends over 14 amino acids. The germline gives CDR1 DFQATT, CDR2 SNEGSKA (reference sequence). CDR3 in amino acids: CSASVQGGGTEAFF. CDR3 DNA sequence: TGCAGTGCTAGTGTCCAGGGCGGGGGCACTGAAGCTTTCTTT.

The rearrangement uses TRBV18 and TRBJ2-1; 10 nucleotides match TRBD2. This CDR3 is 16 amino acids long. Germline loops: CDR1 KGHSH, CDR2 LQKENI. Trimming removed 3 bases from V and 3 bases from J; junction bases left unmatched: 5. CDR3 nucleotide sequence: TGTGCCAGCTCACCCCGGACTAGCGGAGGCTACAATGAGCAGTTCTTC. This translates into CASSPRTSGGYNEQFF.

The gene calls are TRBV19 and TRBJ2-7, with 8 bases that match TRBD2. The CDR3 consists of 14 residues. From germline, CDR1 is LNHDA and CDR2 SQIVND (reference sequence). The trim removed 5 bases at V and 2 bases at J, leaving 5 bases unmatched. The CDR3 protein is CASSAAGLAYEQYF. The DNA of the CDR3 is TGTGCCAGTAGTGCCGCGGGACTAGCCTACGAGCAGTACTTC.

CDR3: CASSPSGDTQYF. CDR3 coding DNA: TGTGCCAGCAGCCCCAGTGGAGATACGCAGTATTTT. V is TRBV11-2 and J is TRBJ2-3; D ambiguous. The CDR3 spans 12 residues. V was trimmed by 5 bases and J by 5 bases, leaving 8 bases between them. Germline V gives CDR1 SGHAT, CDR2 FQNNGV.

The chain uses TRBV9 and TRBJ2-1; 9 nucleotides line up with TRBD2. CDR1 is SGDLS and CDR2 is YYNGEE in the germline V gene. This CDR3 contains 18 residues. Trimming cost V 1 base and J 0 bases; bases outside gene matches: 8. The CDR3 nucleotides read TGTGCCAGCAGCGTAACCAGCGGGAGGACTCGCTCCTACAATGAGCAGTTCTTC. It specifies CASSVTSGRTRSYNEQFF.

The V gene is TRBV4-1, the J gene TRBJ2-1; 10 bases fit TRBD1. CDR1 and CDR2 from the germline V gene are MGHRA and YSYEKL. This CDR3 has 16 amino acids. J lost 8 bases, V lost 0 bases, and 7 bases had no gene match. This chain's CDR3 is CASSQEGGQGTDEQFF. In nucleotides, the CDR3 is TGCGCCAGCAGCCAAGAAGGGGGACAGGGGACCGATGAGCAGTTCTTC.

The CDR3 nucleotides read TGTGCCAGCAAAGAGGGGGGCAATCAGCCCCAGCATTTT. It is translated as CASKEGGNQPQHF. The chain carries TRBV28 and TRBJ1-5; a possible D gene is TRBD1 (6 bases). V lost 7 bases to trimming and J lost 2 bases, with 9 bases between them. This CDR3 is built from 13 residues. Germline V CDR1 and CDR2: MDHEN, SYDVKM.

The V and J genes are TRBV2 and TRBJ2-5, with 10 bases aligning to TRBD2. V dropped 10 bases and J dropped 3; count of bases not matched to a gene: 5. The CDR3 has 13 residues. CDR1 SNHLY and CDR2 FYNNEI come from the germline V gene. CDR3 DNA sequence: TGTGCCATCGCGAGCGGGGGGGAAGAGACCCAGTACTTC. Protein: CAIASGGEETQYF.

The chain couples TRBV28 to TRBJ1-5; 8 bases fit TRBD1. The CDR3 consists of 13 residues. V lost 7 bases to trimming and J lost 6 bases; unmatched junction nucleotides: 5. The germline V gene encodes CDR1 MDHEN and CDR2 SYDVKM. The CDR3: CASKPGGVQPQHF. The CDR3 nucleotides read TGTGCCAGCAAACCAGGGGGCGTTCAGCCCCAGCATTTT.

Points on this clone: Other DNA sequences from this sample encode an identical CDR3 as well. V is TRBV27 and J is TRBJ1-5; D is unresolved. V was shortened by 0 bases and J by 4 bases, with 7 bases between the two germline ends. This CDR3 spans 14 amino acids. Germline V CDR1 and CDR2: MNHEY, SMNVEV (reference sequence). The CDR3 sequence is CASSLSRGNQPQHF. The CDR3 DNA reads as TGTGCCAGCAGTTTATCGCGGGGAAATCAGCCCCAGCATTTT.

This clone occurred a few times. The rearrangement uses TRBV11-2 and TRBJ2-7, with 10 bases matching TRBD2. V trimming: 4 bases; J trimming: 0 bases; junction bases outside the gene matches: 3. The CDR3 has 15 residues. Germline CDR1 reads SGHAT; CDR2 reads FQNNGV. The CDR3 DNA follows: TGTGCCAGCAGCTCTACTAGCGGGGCCTCCTACGAGCAGTACTTC. Amino acid sequence: CASSSTSGASYEQYF.

This chain uses TRBV24-1 with TRBJ2-2, with 8 bases aligning to TRBD1. Trimming at V came to 7 bases and at J to 7 bases, leaving 10 bases not matched to a gene. CDR3 length: 15 amino acids. Germline V gene sequence: CDR1 KGHDR, CDR2 SFDVKD. As DNA, the CDR3 is TGTGCCACCAGAGCGCCAGGGGGCAAGGGCGGGGAGCTGTTTTTT. Encoded protein: CATRAPGGKGGELFF.

This chain connects TRBV18 to TRBJ1-4; no clear D. Germline V lookup: CDR1 KGHSH, CDR2 LQKENI. Trimming removed 6 bases at V and 2 bases at J, with 7 bases between. This CDR3 is built from 13 residues. CDR3 sequence (DNA): TGTGCCAGCTCTGCCAGGACTAATGAAAAACTGTTTTTT. This sequence encodes CASSARTNEKLFF.

J is TRBJ2-5 and V is TRBV28; D remains unclear. V was clipped by 5 bases and J by 2 bases, with 6 bases between them. This CDR3 has 12 residues. Germline V CDR1 and CDR2: MDHEN, SYDVKM. The CDR3 DNA reads TGTGCCAGCAGTGTCGGGCAAGAGACCCAGTACTTC. Its protein product is CASSVGQETQYF.

The chain recombines TRBV5-1 with TRBJ2-7, with 8 nucleotides matching TRBD2. Germline-derived CDR1 and CDR2 are SGHRS and YFSETQ. This CDR3 contains 16 residues. V dropped 2 bases and J dropped 6; count of bases not matched to a gene: 13. The CDR3 spells CASSLIAGGTSPEQYF. In nucleotides, the CDR3 is TGCGCCAGCAGCTTAATTGCGGGAGGTACTAGCCCCGAGCAGTACTTC.

V usage is TRBV13 and J usage is TRBJ1-2; the match to TRBD1 covers 9 bases. Germline V lookup: CDR1 PRHDT, CDR2 FYEKMQ (reference sequence). CDR3 length: 16 amino acids. Trimming at V came to 4 bases and at J to 4 bases, leaving 10 bases not matched to a gene. The CDR3 DNA reads as TGTGCCAGCAGCTCCCTCGGGACAGGGCTATCCTATGGCTACACCTTC. Its protein is CASSSLGTGLSYGYTF.

V gene TRBV5-1 combines with J gene TRBJ1-3; perhaps TRBD1 as D (6 bases). Germline V gives CDR1 SGHRS, CDR2 YFSETQ. The CDR3 extends over 15 amino acids. V dropped 4 bases and J dropped 3 bases, with 14 bases sitting between them. CDR3 residues: CASSGLGQNGNTIYF. CDR3 in DNA: TGCGCCAGCAGCGGACTGGGACAAAATGGAAACACCATATATTTT.

This clone appeared once. The rearrangement uses TRBV7-9 and TRBJ2-1, with TRBD2 matching over 8 bases. V shed 5 bases and J 6 bases; nucleotides not matched to a gene: 9. The CDR3 contains 15 residues. Germline lookup yields CDR1 SEHNR and CDR2 FQNEAQ (reference sequence). CDR3 sequence: CASSLSRSGGNEQFF. Here the CDR3 DNA reads TGTGCCAGCAGCCTCTCCAGGAGCGGGGGCAATGAGCAGTTCTTC.

This clone has more than one count but fewer than ten. The V call is TRBV28, the J call TRBJ2-7; 7 nucleotides align to TRBD2. From germline, CDR1 is MDHEN and CDR2 SYDVKM. CDR3 length equals 14 residues. J lost 1 base, V lost 5 bases, and 5 bases had no gene match. This CDR3 reads CASSPGRGSYEQYF. In DNA form, the CDR3 reads TGTGCCAGCAGTCCAGGGAGGGGATCCTACGAGCAGTACTTC.

This chain joins TRBV18 and TRBJ2-7; D is possibly TRBD1 (7 bases). The ends were cut back, 8 bases at V and 2 bases at J, with 28 bases in the middle. The CDR3 covers 18 residues. From germline, CDR1 is KGHSH and CDR2 LQKENI. DNA of the CDR3: TGTGCCAGCACAAACACACCGGGGGACGGGACAGATACCTACGAGCAGTACTTC. It encodes CASTNTPGDGTDTYEQYF.

The table lists this clone with a count of one. The chain joins TRBV28 to TRBJ2-2, with 9 bases fitting TRBD2. Germline V lookup: CDR1 MDHEN, CDR2 SYDVKM. The V segment lost 5 bases and the J segment 4 bases; nucleotides outside the gene matches: 8. The CDR3 sequence is 16 residues long. The CDR3 is CASSPPGLAFTGELFF. CDR3 in DNA: TGTGCCAGCAGTCCCCCCGGACTAGCGTTCACCGGGGAGCTGTTTTTT.

A remark on this clone: Other DNA sequences in the same sample also yield this CDR3. The chain employs TRBV18 and TRBJ2-7; D is uncertain. Germline-derived CDR1 and CDR2 are KGHSH and LQKENI. The CDR3 is made up of 15 amino acids. Trimming took 2 bases from V and 0 from J, leaving 11 bases between them. DNA for the CDR3: TGTGCCAGCTCACCAGGGCAGGCCGTCTCCTACGAGCAGTACTTC. This translates into CASSPGQAVSYEQYF.